This T cell receptor beta chain was profiled in a study of T cells in localized non-small cell lung cancer. TCRdb's copy holds only in-frame clones and misses some; the assay was immunoSEQ multiplex PCR. The sample carries roughly 20,000 clones, 70% to 85% recorded once. Study-wide findings and caveats: Compared with tumor, uninvolved adjacent lung displayed greater T cell clonality, ranking highest overall. Adjacent lung was found to contain a median roughly 60 of the top 100 tumor clones. Longer overall survival was linked to higher blood T cell density.

Concerning this clone itself: Antigen specificity is unknown.

Germline V gene lookup returns CDR1 SGHTA and CDR2 FQGNSA. J gave up 5 bases and V 5 bases, and 8 bases lay outside the gene matches. This CDR3 is 15 amino acids long. This TCR came from a man aged 40 to 75 with stage I lung adenocarcinoma. This chain joins TRBV7-2 and TRBJ2-3; TRBD2 agrees at 9 bases. The sample consisted of peripheral blood, taken before any cancer treatment. The CDR3 DNA reads TGTGCCAGCAGCCTCCAGCGGGAGGTGGTAGATACGCAGTATTTT. Translating it yields CASSLQREVVDTQYF.